The rows below give T cell receptor beta chains drawn from one sample of a study of spatial heterogeneity in lung cancer. MiXCR was run by TCRdb on the 5' RACE reads, yielding one entry per CDR3 protein. The table lists some 120,000 distinct CDR3 sequences, 12% of them singletons. Sequenced material: PBMCs, taken at follow-up. Every receptor here comes from a male donor with early-stage non-small cell lung cancer. Each CDR3 is given with its conserved first and last residue.

V gene	J gene	CDR3 protein
TRBV20-1	TRBJ1-5	CSARAPGTGGALGQPQHF
TRBV12-3/TRBV12-4	TRBJ1-1	CASSLGKQHTEAFF
TRBV11-2	TRBJ2-1	CASSPPTSVEQFF
TRBV20-1	TRBJ1-2	CSARDFGAGYTF
TRBV6-5	TRBJ2-1	CASSVVGGRSYNEQFF
TRBV7-2	TRBJ2-4	CASSPDRAKNIQYF
TRBV20-1	TRBJ2-7	CSSTSGTSVYEQYF
TRBV6-2/TRBV6-3	TRBJ2-5	CASKAGDETQYF
TRBV6-6	TRBJ2-7	CASSQPEPGRRSYEQYF
TRBV3-1	TRBJ2-5	CASSHTGTSEETQYF
TRBV4-1	TRBJ2-7	CASSQAPGQVYEQYF
TRBV29-1	TRBJ2-3	CSGGEGDTQYF
TRBV10-3	TRBJ1-5	CAISGSREGNQPQHF
TRBV10-3	TRBJ2-3	CAISSEGAGDTQYF
TRBV12-3/TRBV12-4	TRBJ2-2	CASRQGGTGELFF
TRBV30	TRBJ2-5	CAWSVLEDPQETQYF
TRBV10-3	TRBJ1-2	CAIRGTGADGYTF
TRBV20-1	TRBJ2-4	CSARDSRGAKNIQYF
TRBV7-9	TRBJ2-1	CASSLQNNEQFF
TRBV5-1	TRBJ1-2	CASSLSRTDPGGYTF
TRBV25-1	TRBJ1-1	CASSEYGERPEAFF
TRBV27	TRBJ2-3	CASSLRLATDTQYF
TRBV9	TRBJ2-3	CASSVAEAYFTDTQYF
TRBV9	TRBJ2-3	CASSVEGAAQYF
TRBV7-2	TRBJ1-3	CASSPFSRNTIYF
TRBV6-5	TRBJ2-2	CASSGTGELFF
TRBV12-3/TRBV12-4	TRBJ2-7	CASIGTGEVHEQYF
TRBV20-1	TRBJ2-5	CSARTGETQYF
TRBV18	TRBJ2-3	CASSDGSDTQYF
TRBV14	TRBJ1-4	CASSQGVDATNEKLFF
TRBV4-2	TRBJ1-2	CASSLIRDREHGYTF
TRBV9	TRBJ2-3	CASSVDLDTQYF
TRBV24-1	TRBJ2-1	CATSDPETGSYNEQFF
TRBV10-3	TRBJ1-3	CAITRIPLQGATGNTIYF
TRBV12-3/TRBV12-4	TRBJ2-7	CASSSLGNEQYF
TRBV12-3/TRBV12-4	TRBJ2-7	CASSPSLPEQYF
TRBV30	TRBJ2-3	CAWSLGLGGSIDTQYF
TRBV19	TRBJ1-4	CASRLGLGPNEKLFF
TRBV5-1	TRBJ2-3	CASSLQDTQYF
TRBV20-1	TRBJ2-3	CSLASRGSTDTQYF
TRBV20-1	TRBJ2-1	CSARQYRGTGEQFF
TRBV28	TRBJ2-7	CASSSGSLTREQYF
TRBV28	TRBJ2-7	CASSPPDREEQYF